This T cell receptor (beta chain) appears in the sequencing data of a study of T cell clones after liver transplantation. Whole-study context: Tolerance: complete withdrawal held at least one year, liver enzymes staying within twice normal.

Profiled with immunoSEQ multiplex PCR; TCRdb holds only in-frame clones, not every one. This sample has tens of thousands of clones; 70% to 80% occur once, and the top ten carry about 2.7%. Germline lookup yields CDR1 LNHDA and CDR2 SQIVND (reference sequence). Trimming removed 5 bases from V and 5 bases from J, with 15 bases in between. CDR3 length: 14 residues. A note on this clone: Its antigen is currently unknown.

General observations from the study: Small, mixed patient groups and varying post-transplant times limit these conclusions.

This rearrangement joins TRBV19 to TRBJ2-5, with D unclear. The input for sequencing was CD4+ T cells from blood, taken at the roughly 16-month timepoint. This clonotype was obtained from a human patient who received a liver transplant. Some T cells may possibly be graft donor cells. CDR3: CASSPRQATETQYF. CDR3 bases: TGTGCCAGTAGTCCAAGGCAGGCAACGGAGACCCAGTACTTC.